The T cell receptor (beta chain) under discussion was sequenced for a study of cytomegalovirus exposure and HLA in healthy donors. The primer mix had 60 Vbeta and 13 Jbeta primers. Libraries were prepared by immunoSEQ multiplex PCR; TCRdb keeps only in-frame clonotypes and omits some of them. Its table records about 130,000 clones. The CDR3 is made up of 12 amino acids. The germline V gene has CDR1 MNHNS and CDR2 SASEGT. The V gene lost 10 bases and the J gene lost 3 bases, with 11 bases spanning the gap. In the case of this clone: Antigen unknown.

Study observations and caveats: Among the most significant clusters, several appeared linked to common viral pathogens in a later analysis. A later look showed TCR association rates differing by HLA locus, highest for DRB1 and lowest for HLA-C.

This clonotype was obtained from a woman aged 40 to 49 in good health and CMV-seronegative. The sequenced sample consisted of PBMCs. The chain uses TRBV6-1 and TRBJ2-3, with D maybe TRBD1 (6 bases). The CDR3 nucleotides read TGTGCCACCCTTAGGGGGACAGATACGCAGTATTTT. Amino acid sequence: CATLRGTDTQYF.